These 32 T cell receptor beta chains originate from one sample sequenced in a study of T-cell reconstitution after alpha-beta-depleted transplantation in children. A TCRbeta library incorporating unique molecular identifiers was prepared. TCRdb reprocessed the PCR reads via MiXCR and lists one record per CDR3 protein. Of around 270,000 distinct CDR3 sequences listed, about a tenth are singletons. This specimen consisted of PBMCs, obtained before TCRalphabeta/CD19-depleted stem cell transplant. The source of these receptors is a boy under two years old with acute myeloid leukemia, due to receive a stem cell transplant.

This clonotype was detected many times. The chain employs TRBV3-1 and TRBJ2-1, with D hard to call. This CDR3 is 15 amino acids long. The germline V gene encodes CDR1 LGHDT and CDR2 YNNKEL (reference sequence). The V gene lost 2 bases and the J gene lost 7 bases, with 15 bases spanning the gap. CDR3 protein: CASSQNSRAINEQFF. The DNA of the CDR3 is TGTGCCAGCAGCCAAAATTCCCGGGCTATTAATGAGCAGTTCTTC.

This clonotype occurred a few times. V gene TRBV27 combines with J gene TRBJ1-2; 7 bases line up with TRBD1. V shed 5 bases, J shed 4 bases, and the junction held 13 bases outside the gene matches. The CDR3 contains 16 residues. CDR1 and CDR2 from the germline V gene are MNHEY and SMNVEV (reference sequence). The DNA for the CDR3 is TGTGCCAGCAGTCCGGAGGGCAGGGGGGACCTCTATGGCTACACCTTC. Protein product: CASSPEGRGDLYGYTF.

Ten or more counts support this clonotype. The chain has TRBV12-3 or TRBV12-4 and TRBJ2-3; D call uncertain. Trimming shortened V by 6 bases and J by 1 base, and 11 bases separated the two germline ends. The CDR3 has 14 residues. CDR3 loop: CASSLNTGTDTQYF. Here the CDR3 DNA reads TGTGCCAGCAGCCTGAACACGGGCACAGATACGCAGTATTTT.

This clonotype showed up many times. This rearrangement joins TRBV28 to TRBJ2-5, with TRBD1 as a possible D gene (6 bases). Trimming took 5 bases from V and 2 from J, leaving 18 bases between them. This CDR3 spans 16 amino acids. Germline lookup yields CDR1 MDHEN and CDR2 SYDVKM. The CDR3 bases are TGTGCCAGCAGTAGCCATGGAGCAGGGGAGCAAGAGACCCAGTACTTC. Translation gives CASSSHGAGEQETQYF.

In its sample, this clonotype was seen many times. The chain uses TRBV9 and TRBJ2-2, with D unresolved. Trimming left V 1 base short and J 5 bases short, with 15 bases between. CDR3 size: 16 residues. Germline V gives CDR1 SGDLS, CDR2 YYNGEE. CDR3: CASSVITELGTGELFF. The CDR3 DNA is TGTGCCAGCAGCGTAATAACGGAGCTTGGAACCGGGGAGCTGTTTTTT.

This clonotype was recorded at least ten times. V gene TRBV11-2 combines with J gene TRBJ2-3, with 7 positions matching TRBD1. V trimming: 0 bases; J trimming: 3 bases; junction bases outside the gene matches: 18. CDR1 is SGHAT, CDR2 FQNNGV, per germline. This CDR3 is built from 20 residues. The CDR3 nucleotides are TGTGCCAGCAGCTTAGACCCCCCGGGACAGTTCGCCCGTTTTACAGATACGCAGTATTTT. Translating gives CASSLDPPGQFARFTDTQYF.

Details on this clonotype: This could be a read error, since a much larger clone is one nucleotide away. The CDR3 sequence is CASAPRASDLNQPQHF. For the CDR3, the DNA is TGTGCCAGCGCGCCGAGGGCGAGCGACCTGAATCAGCCCCAGCATTTT. The V call is TRBV2, the J call TRBJ1-5; D not resolved. This CDR3 is 16 amino acids long. The V end was cut by 8 bases, the J end by 4 bases, with 21 bases between. The germline gives CDR1 SNHLY, CDR2 FYNNEI.

This clonotype was counted at least ten times. The V gene is TRBV4-2, the J gene TRBJ2-1, with a possible D match to TRBD2 (6 bases). The CDR3 extends over 14 amino acids. Germline V gives CDR1 LGHNA, CDR2 YNFKEQ. V lost 4 bases and J lost 5, with 12 bases in between. The DNA of the CDR3 is TGTGCCAGCAGCCTCAGGGACTTCCACAATGAGCAGTTCTTC. Protein sequence: CASSLRDFHNEQFF.

The chain recombines TRBV7-3 with TRBJ1-3; 9 bases align to TRBD1. The CDR3 extends over 17 amino acids. The ends lost 5 bases at V and 2 bases at J; junction bases unmatched: 10. CDR1 and CDR2 (germline): SGHTA, FQGTGA. In DNA, the CDR3 is TGTGCCAGCAGCCCCACAGAACAGGGGGCGCCTGGAAACACCATATATTTT. As protein: CASSPTEQGAPGNTIYF.

This clonotype appeared a few times. The rearrangement links TRBV7-2 to TRBJ2-7, with 7 positions matching TRBD1. V lost 5 bases and J lost 4; bases outside the gene matches: 8. Looked up from germline, CDR1 is SGHTA and CDR2 is FQGNSA. The CDR3 extends over 14 amino acids. CDR3 nucleotides: TGTGCCAGCAGCCGCCAGACAGGGATTTACGAGCAGTACTTC. It yields the protein CASSRQTGIYEQYF.

This clonotype was seen ten or more times. V and J are TRBV9 and TRBJ2-5; 8 bases map to TRBD2. The V segment lost 0 bases and the J segment 5 bases; nucleotides outside the gene matches: 0. The germline CDR1 and CDR2 sequences are SGDLS and YYNGEE. CDR3 length: 13 amino acids. This chain's CDR3 is CASSVGGRETQYF. The CDR3 nucleotides are TGTGCCAGCAGCGTAGGCGGGAGGGAGACCCAGTACTTC.

The CDR3 reads CATSDPGQGSRFRQFF. Written as DNA, the CDR3 is TGTGCCACCAGTGACCCGGGACAGGGGAGTAGGTTTCGGCAGTTCTTC. The chain joins TRBV24-1 to TRBJ2-1; 10 bases are a match to TRBD1. The V gene's germline CDR1 is KGHDR and CDR2 SFDVKD. The CDR3 length is 16 residues. After removal of 4 bases from V and 12 bases from J, the junction contained 14 bases not matched to a gene.

The chain carries TRBV6-1 and TRBJ2-2; perhaps TRBD1 as D (6 bases). V lost 11 bases to trimming and J lost 2 bases, with 15 bases between them. This CDR3 is built from 14 residues. Germline V gene lookup returns CDR1 MNHNS and CDR2 SASEGT. The CDR3 DNA is TGTGCCGGTGGGGGCAGCAAAAACACCGGGGAGCTGTTTTTT. Protein product: CAGGGSKNTGELFF.

This chain links TRBV1 with TRBJ2-7; the DNA was not compared with TRBD1, the D call given in the table. TRBV1 constitutes a pseudogene. The CDR3 is 17 residues long. DNA for the CDR3: TGCACCAGCAGCCAAGAGGGATCAGGGACGGGTCCCTACGAGCAGTACTTC. Residues: CTSSQEGSGTGPYEQYF.

This clonotype was detected many times. The genes are TRBV5-1 and TRBJ1-3; D is ambiguous. The length of the CDR3 is 14 residues. Trimming cost V 4 bases and J 2 bases, with 10 bases left between them. Germline CDR1 reads SGHRS; CDR2 reads YFSETQ. The CDR3 is CASSPDTPGNTIYF. The CDR3 DNA reads as TGCGCCAGCAGCCCTGACACGCCTGGAAACACCATATATTTT. Full variable domain (outside the CDR3, taken from reference TRBV5-1 and TRBJ1-3): KAGVTQTPRYLIKTRGQQVTLSCSPISGHRSVSWYQQTPGQGLQFLFEYFSETQRNKGNFPGRFSGRQFSNSRSEMNVSTLELGDSALYLCASSPDTPGNTIYFGEGSWLTVV.

In its sample, this clonotype was seen many times. The V and J genes are TRBV20-1 and TRBJ2-3, with D perhaps matching TRBD1 (5 bases). The CDR3 length is 13 residues. V lost 2 bases and J lost 8, with 14 bases in between. Germline V gene sequence: CDR1 DFQATT, CDR2 SNEGSKA (reference sequence). The CDR3 coding sequence is TGCAGTGCTAGACCCCTTGTAGGGGTTACGCAGTATTTT. Translated, it gives CSARPLVGVTQYF.

This clonotype came up many times. V usage is TRBV10-3 and J usage is TRBJ1-6; D remains unclear. Deletions cut 3 bases from V and 1 base from J, with 4 bases between. The length of the CDR3 is 14 residues. CDR1 and CDR2 from the germline V gene are ENHRY and SYGVKD. The CDR3 loop is CAISEGSYNSPLHF. CDR3 nucleotides: TGTGCCATCAGTGAAGGGTCCTATAATTCACCCCTCCACTTT.

This clonotype was recorded at least ten times. J is TRBJ2-2 and V is TRBV12-3 or TRBV12-4; D tentatively reads TRBD1 or TRBD2 (5 bases each). With 3 bases removed from V and 7 bases from J, the gap between germline ends came to 9 bases. This CDR3 spans 13 amino acids. The CDR3 DNA sequence: TGTGCCAGCAGTTTGTGGGGGAACGGGGAGCTGTTTTTT. Encoded protein: CASSLWGNGELFF.

This clonotype occurred many times. The V call is TRBV24-1, the J call TRBJ2-2; 8 bases line up with TRBD1. Germline trimming cut 0 bases from V and 5 bases from J; bases unmatched to any gene: 4. Germline CDR1 reads KGHDR; CDR2 reads SFDVKD. CDR3 length equals 16 residues. The CDR3 DNA sequence: TGTGCCACCAGTGATTTGTCAGGGGGCCCGACCGGGGAGCTGTTTTTT. It specifies CATSDLSGGPTGELFF.

This clonotype was detected ten times or more. The V call is TRBV7-8, the J call TRBJ2-3; D is possibly TRBD1 (6 bases). CDR1 is SGHVS and CDR2 is FQNEAQ in the germline V gene. V gave up 10 bases and J gave up 0 bases, with 17 bases separating them. CDR3 length: 15 amino acids. The CDR3, as DNA: TGTGCCAAGAAGAAGGGACAATCCAGCACAGATACGCAGTATTTT. Encoded protein: CAKKKGQSSTDTQYF.

This clonotype was picked up many times. This chain connects TRBV12-3 or TRBV12-4 to TRBJ2-1; TRBD1 matches at 7 bases. The CDR3 sequence is 13 residues long. V shed 4 bases, J shed 6 bases, and the junction held 3 bases outside the gene matches. CDR3 sequence (DNA): TGTGCCAGCAGTTGGACAGGATTCAATGAGCAGTTCTTC. This codes for CASSWTGFNEQFF.

The V gene is TRBV14, the J gene TRBJ1-1; D is perhaps TRBD1 (6 bases). V was pared by 4 bases and J by 1 base, with 13 bases between. The length of the CDR3 is 15 residues. Germline V gives CDR1 SGHDN, CDR2 FVKESK. CDR3 region: CASSPVGQKNTEAFF. In DNA, the CDR3 is TGTGCCAGCAGCCCCGTTGGACAGAAGAACACTGAAGCTTTCTTT.

This clonotype was picked up many times. This chain uses TRBV11-2 with TRBJ1-6; D gene uncertain. V was trimmed by 4 bases and J by 9 bases, leaving 19 bases between them. CDR1 and CDR2 (germline): SGHAT, FQNNGV. The CDR3 has 16 residues. Here the CDR3 DNA reads TGTGCCAGCAGCTCTAGCCTCGTCCGGGGATCTTCACCCCTCCACTTT. Protein sequence: CASSSSLVRGSSPLHF.

This clonotype came up many times. The chain carries TRBV9 and TRBJ2-1, with 12 bases matching TRBD1. The CDR3 has 17 residues. J lost 6 bases, V lost 3 bases, and 10 bases had no gene match. The germline gives CDR1 SGDLS, CDR2 YYNGEE. The CDR3 loop reads CASSASFRDRGPNEQFF. CDR3 nucleotide sequence: TGTGCCAGCAGCGCCTCCTTCCGGGACAGGGGGCCCAATGAGCAGTTCTTC.

V gene TRBV3-1 combines with J gene TRBJ1-5; D unclear. The germline CDR1 and CDR2 sequences are LGHDT and YNNKEL (reference sequence). The CDR3 contains 18 residues. V lost 8 bases and J lost 2, with 25 bases in between. CDR3 residues: CASCLILSGRVGNQPQHF. In DNA, the CDR3 is TGTGCCAGCTGTTTAATCCTAAGTGGACGGGTGGGCAATCAGCCCCAGCATTTT.

The chain couples TRBV12-3 or TRBV12-4 to TRBJ1-6, with a weak D call TRBD1 (6 bases). This CDR3 has 13 residues. Trimming removed 6 bases at V and 13 bases at J, with 16 bases between. The DNA for the CDR3 is TGTGCCAGCAGGGACAGTGGATTCGCCCCCCTCCACTTT. Its translation: CASRDSGFAPLHF.

The sample holds a few counts of this clonotype. The gene calls are TRBV7-2 and TRBJ2-2, with 7 bases that match TRBD2. Germline values: CDR1 SGHTA, CDR2 FQGNSA. The CDR3 extends over 16 amino acids. Trimming removed 6 bases from V and 1 base from J; junction bases left unmatched: 8. The CDR3 DNA is TGTGCCAGCAGACCGAGCGGGGCGGTGAACACCGGGGAGCTGTTTTTT. Translation: CASRPSGAVNTGELFF.

This chain joins TRBV7-2 and TRBJ2-7; no definite D call. Trimming removed 1 base from V and 7 bases from J, with 8 bases in between. Germline V gives CDR1 SGHTA, CDR2 FQGNSA. The CDR3 covers 12 residues. This CDR3 reads CASSLVVGEQYF. The CDR3 region has the DNA TGTGCCAGCAGCTTAGTGGTGGGGGAGCAGTACTTC.

This clonotype was seen at least ten times. This sequence joins TRBV24-1 and TRBJ1-5, with D perhaps TRBD1 (6 bases). Germline-derived CDR1 and CDR2 are KGHDR and SFDVKD. CDR3 size: 14 residues. Deletions cut 2 bases from V and 4 bases from J, with 8 bases between. CDR3 DNA sequence: TGTGCCACCAGTGATTCGGGACAAAATCAGCCCCAGCATTTT. It encodes CATSDSGQNQPQHF.

This clonotype occurred many times. The V gene is TRBV20-1, the J gene TRBJ1-4; D might be TRBD1 (6 bases). Deletions cut 0 bases from V and 5 bases from J, with 10 bases between. The CDR3 sequence is 14 residues long. Germline values: CDR1 DFQATT, CDR2 SNEGSKA (reference sequence). The DNA of the CDR3 is TGCAGTGCTAGAGATCGGGGGCGAAATGAAAAACTGTTTTTT. This gives the protein CSARDRGRNEKLFF.

This clonotype was seen repeatedly, ten times or more. The gene calls are TRBV12-3 or TRBV12-4 and TRBJ1-2; D remains ambiguous. The CDR3 sequence is 13 residues long. V was trimmed by 3 bases and J by 6 bases, leaving 11 bases between them. DNA for the CDR3: TGTGCCAGCAGTTTCAGTAGGCATGATGGCTACACCTTC. Translated: CASSFSRHDGYTF.

This clonotype has ten or more counts. The chain is built from TRBV10-3 and TRBJ2-7; 7 bases are shared with TRBD1. V dropped 5 bases and J dropped 6; count of bases not matched to a gene: 7. CDR1 is ENHRY, CDR2 SYGVKD, per germline. The CDR3 totals 13 residues. CDR3 in amino acids: CAISPRRDSEQYF. The DNA of the CDR3 is TGTGCCATCAGTCCCCGCAGGGACAGCGAGCAGTACTTC.